The clone carrying this T cell receptor beta chain came up many times. TCRdb used MiXCR to reprocess the reads, holding one entry per CDR3 protein. The repertoire holds 85,000 to 120,000 distinct CDR3 sequences, with 16% as singletons. Per the germline V gene, CDR1 is SQVTM and CDR2 is ANQGSEA. The ends lost 6 bases at V and 1 base at J; junction bases unmatched: 3. This CDR3 is 14 amino acids long. The data belong to a study of T cell repertoires in cytomegalovirus infection. Study context: Matching HLA type, along with CMV infection, was indicated by public TCR beta signatures.

Sequencing was done on a sample of PBMCs. The V gene is TRBV29-1, the J gene TRBJ2-6, with 7 bases lining up with TRBD2. This TCR was sampled from a human donor in good health (CMV status not recorded). Some clones in this sample may be carry-over from other donors' samples. For the CDR3, the DNA is TGCAGCGTCCTGGGGGGGTCTGGGGCCAACGTCCTGACTTTC. Encoded protein: CSVLGGSGANVLTF.